These 29 T cell receptor beta chains originate from one sample sequenced in a study of regulatory T cells in long-lasting Graves disease. CDR3 regions were amplified by Arm-PCR using iRepertoire HTBI primers to build TCR beta libraries. TCRdb fed the multiplex PCR reads into MiXCR, producing one record per CDR3 protein. The table shows a few hundred thousand distinct CDR3 sequences, with approximately 23% occurring only once. Described time point: persistent/refractory GD, antithyroid drugs over 5 years with positive TRAb. RNA from PBMCs was the source of the TCR library. Here the sequenced sample was peripheral blood mononuclear cells (PBMCs), taken when the disease was refractory, from a patient treated with antithyroid drugs. These receptors originate from a female donor with Graves disease.

This clonotype occurred many times. The chain carries TRBV29-1 and TRBJ2-2; TRBD1 aligns across 10 bases. The CDR3 sequence is 14 residues long. In germline, CDR1 is SQVTM, CDR2 ANQGSEA. Trimming took 5 bases from V and 5 from J; bases not matched to a gene: 5. This chain's CDR3 is CSVLPGQGTGELFF. The CDR3 DNA follows: TGCAGCGTTCTACCGGGACAGGGGACCGGGGAGCTGTTTTTT.

The genes are TRBV19 and TRBJ2-2; TRBD2 matches 8 bases. CDR1 is LNHDA, CDR2 SQIVND, per germline (reference sequence). The CDR3 contains 16 residues. Losses at the gene ends were 1 base for V and 7 bases for J; bases not matched to a gene: 8. Here the CDR3 DNA reads TGTGCCAGTAGTATAGGCGGGAGGACCTCCGGCGGGGAGCTGTTTTTT. Its protein is CASSIGGRTSGGELFF. The variable domain in full, completed from reference TRBV19 and TRBJ2-2, reads DGGITQSPKYLFRKEGQNVTLSCEQNLNHDAMYWYRQDPGQGLRLIYYSQIVNDFQKGDIAEGYSVSREKKESFPLTVTSAQKNPTAFYLCASSIGGRTSGGELFFGEGSRLTVL.

This clonotype was counted only a few times. V is TRBV11-3 and J is TRBJ1-4, with D possibly TRBD1 on 6 matching bases. Germline CDR1 is SGHNT and CDR2 is YENEEA. The V gene lost 1 base and the J gene lost 8 bases, with 11 bases spanning the gap. The CDR3 has 14 amino acids. CDR3 residues: CASSLGGPEEKLFF. CDR3 coding DNA: TGTGCCAGCAGCTTAGGGGGGCCTGAAGAAAAACTGTTTTTT.

As DNA, the CDR3 is TGCGCCAGCAGCCAGCGGGACAATAGCAATCAGCCCCAGCATTTT. It yields the protein CASSQRDNSNQPQHF. V usage is TRBV4-1 and J usage is TRBJ1-5; a possible D gene is TRBD1 (6 bases). CDR1 MGHRA and CDR2 YSYEKL come from the germline V gene. The V end lost 3 bases, the J end lost 0 bases, and 9 bases lay between the germline ends. This CDR3 region has 15 residues.

A single count supports this clonotype. Mismatch with germline at one junction end may stem from a read error. J is TRBJ2-2 and V is TRBV7-3, with D possibly being TRBD2 (5 bases). Germline CDR1 and CDR2: SGHTA and FQGTGA. CDR3 length equals 15 residues. CDR3 DNA sequence: TGTGCCAGCAGTCCTCCGGACCGGTACACCGGGGAGCTGGTTTTT. Amino acids: CASSPPDRYTGELVF.

There are a few counts of this clonotype. The chain has TRBV19 and TRBJ1-4; D ambiguous. Trimming took 0 bases from V and 8 from J, leaving 13 bases between them. In germline, CDR1 is LNHDA, CDR2 SQIVND (reference sequence). CDR3 size: 15 residues. CDR3 nucleotides: TGTGCCAGTAGTATAGAAGAAGGTCTAGAGGAAAAACTGTTTTTT. Translating gives CASSIEEGLEEKLFF.

This clonotype was seen many times. The chain uses TRBV11-1 and TRBJ2-5; D gene uncertain. V was pared by 8 bases and J by 3 bases, with 13 bases between. CDR1 and CDR2 (germline): SGHAT, FQDESV (reference sequence). The CDR3 length is 13 residues. The CDR3 protein is CASRAGVKETQYF. CDR3 DNA sequence: TGTGCCAGCCGGGCTGGCGTTAAAGAGACCCAGTACTTC.

This clonotype appeared many times. The V and J genes are TRBV6-2 or TRBV6-3 and TRBJ2-7, with a weak D call TRBD1 (5 bases). Between the trimmed V and J ends, which lost 0 bases and 6 bases, there was a span of 21 bases. The V gene's germline CDR1 is MNHEY and CDR2 SVGEGT. The CDR3 length is 17 residues. DNA of the CDR3: TGTGCCAGCAGTTACTCGAAGGTGCAGGGAACCCGCCGCGAGCAGTACTTC. Encoded protein: CASSYSKVQGTRREQYF.

This clonotype was seen ten or more times. The V and J genes are TRBV28 and TRBJ1-2, with TRBD1 matching 7 bases. This CDR3 region has 14 residues. Germline V gene data show CDR1 as MDHEN and CDR2 as SYDVKM. The J segment lost 8 bases and the V segment lost 6 bases, leaving 12 bases of the junction unmatched. The CDR3 loop is CASRPAGGSGGYTF. In DNA form, the CDR3 reads TGTGCCAGCAGACCAGCAGGGGGTAGCGGCGGCTACACCTTC.

This clonotype was seen repeatedly, ten times or more. The CDR3 coding sequence is TGTGCCAGTAGTACAACGGGGACAGGGACTGAAGCTTTCTTT. Its protein product is CASSTTGTGTEAFF. The rearrangement joins TRBV19 to TRBJ1-1; 9 positions match TRBD1. The CDR3 consists of 14 residues. The J segment lost 5 bases and the V segment lost 4 bases, leaving 5 bases of the junction unmatched. Germline CDR1 LNHDA, CDR2 SQIVND (reference sequence). Using reference TRBV19 and TRBJ1-1 for the parts outside the CDR3, the full variable domain is DGGITQSPKYLFRKEGQNVTLSCEQNLNHDAMYWYRQDPGQGLRLIYYSQIVNDFQKGDIAEGYSVSREKKESFPLTVTSAQKNPTAFYLCASSTTGTGTEAFFGQGTRLTVV.

This clonotype came up many times. The rearrangement joins TRBV7-9 to TRBJ2-7, with D possibly called TRBD1 or TRBD2 (6 bases each). V lost 1 base to trimming and J lost 2 bases, with 15 bases between them. This CDR3 has 16 amino acids. CDR1 and CDR2 from the germline V gene are SEHNR and FQNEAQ (reference sequence). DNA of the CDR3: TGTGCCAGCAGCTTAGGGAGGTGGAGGGGGGCCTACGAGCAGTACTTC. Amino acid sequence: CASSLGRWRGAYEQYF.

This clonotype was seen repeatedly, ten times or more. The chain recombines TRBV6-1 with TRBJ1-2; D ambiguous. Germline V lookup: CDR1 MNHNS, CDR2 SASEGT. The CDR3 is 12 amino acids. The V end was cut by 7 bases, the J end by 2 bases, with 8 bases between. In DNA, the CDR3 is TGTGCCAGCACCGGACGGAACTATGGCTACACCTTC. The encoded protein is CASTGRNYGYTF.

The sample holds many counts of this clonotype. V is TRBV28 and J is TRBJ1-5, with D uncertain. Trimming took 6 bases from V and 0 from J, leaving 18 bases between them. Germline CDR1 and CDR2: MDHEN and SYDVKM. CDR3 length: 17 amino acids. CDR3 nucleotide sequence: TGTGCCAGCAGCGCGTCCCGAACACCCTATAGCAATCAGCCCCAGCATTTT. Encoded protein: CASSASRTPYSNQPQHF.

In this sample, this clonotype turned up a few times. The V gene is TRBV30, the J gene TRBJ2-7, with D tentatively TRBD1 (6 bases). Germline values: CDR1 GTSNPN, CDR2 SVGIG (reference sequence). CDR3 size: 13 residues. V dropped 2 bases and J dropped 2 bases, with 10 bases sitting between them. The DNA of the CDR3 is TGTGCCTGGAGTCGAGGGACAACCTACGAGCAGTACTTC. Translated: CAWSRGTTYEQYF.

This rearrangement joins TRBV7-2 to TRBJ1-1, with D possibly being TRBD1 (5 bases). This CDR3 spans 16 amino acids. Trimming left V 6 bases short and J 4 bases short, with 21 bases between. The germline CDR1 and CDR2 sequences are SGHTA and FQGNSA. CDR3 sequence: CASSSEGGRVGTEAFF. The CDR3 DNA follows: TGTGCCAGCAGTTCAGAAGGCGGCAGGGTGGGCACTGAAGCTTTCTTT.

This clonotype was counted at least ten times. In nucleotides, the CDR3 is TGTGCCACCAGCCCAAGGCGGAAGGAGACCCAGTACTTC. As protein: CATSPRRKETQYF. The V and J genes are TRBV15 and TRBJ2-5, with D hard to call. The germline V gene has CDR1 LNHNV and CDR2 YYDKDF (reference sequence). This CDR3 spans 13 amino acids. V was clipped by 5 bases and J by 5 bases, with 12 bases between them.

The CDR3 reads CASSWGLQTRGEAFF. In DNA, the CDR3 is TGCGCCAGCAGCTGGGGGCTCCAGACCCGGGGTGAAGCTTTCTTT. This rearrangement joins TRBV5-1 to TRBJ1-1; tentatively, D is TRBD1 (6 bases). Deletions cut 3 bases from V and 7 bases from J, with 19 bases between. The CDR3 covers 15 residues. Germline V gene lookup returns CDR1 SGHRS and CDR2 YFSETQ.

This clonotype was observed a few times. As DNA, the CDR3 is TGTGCCAGCACCTCGACTAGCGGGAGGTCCTACGAGCAGTACTTC. This encodes CASTSTSGRSYEQYF. The J gene is TRBJ2-7, the V gene TRBV2; 13 bases are shared with TRBD2. This CDR3 is 15 amino acids long. The V and J ends lost 7 bases and 1 base, in that order; junction bases with no gene match: 4. CDR1 is SNHLY, CDR2 FYNNEI, per germline.

A note on this clonotype: This may come from a read error, since a much larger clone is one base off. The chain combines TRBV12-3 or TRBV12-4 with TRBJ1-1, with unresolved D. The CDR3 is 14 amino acids. The CDR3 is CASSFLDLNTEASF. CDR3 coding DNA: TGTGCCAGCAGTTTCCTCGACTTGAACACTGAAGCTTCCTTT.

Notes on this clonotype: At one end the junction does not follow the germline gene, possibly because of a read error. The chain is built from TRBV27 and TRBJ1-3; 9 nucleotides align to TRBD1. CDR3 size: 16 residues. Germline V gene data show CDR1 as MNHEY and CDR2 as SMNVEV (reference sequence). The CDR3 reads CVSSPGGEGTGIAIYF. The CDR3 DNA is TGTGTCAGCAGTCCGGGGGGAGAGGGGACAGGGATCGCCATATATTTT.

This clonotype was counted only a few times. The chain links TRBV7-3 to TRBJ2-1; D possibly corresponds to TRBD1 (5 bases). Germline V gene data show CDR1 as SGHTA and CDR2 as FQGTGA. This CDR3 has 13 residues. Trimming stripped 4 bases from V and 10 bases from J, with 14 bases between. CDR3 coding DNA: TGTGCCAGCAGCTGGATTCAGGGTGGCGAGCAGTTCTTC. Residues: CASSWIQGGEQFF.

Many counts were recorded for this clonotype. The chain recombines TRBV20-1 with TRBJ2-4, with D hard to call. This CDR3 comprises 12 residues. V was shortened by 5 bases and J by 8 bases, with 13 bases between the two germline ends. Germline lookup yields CDR1 DFQATT and CDR2 SNEGSKA (reference sequence). The CDR3 nucleotides are TGCAGTGCTGAGGACGGTCGGGACATTCAGTACTTC. This translates into CSAEDGRDIQYF.

This chain connects TRBV4-3 to TRBJ1-2; D remains unclear. The germline CDR1 and CDR2 sequences are LGHNA and YSLEER. This CDR3 region has 16 residues. V lost 0 bases, J lost 3 bases, and 14 bases lay in between. Here the CDR3 reads CASSQDESGGYYGYTF. CDR3 sequence (DNA): TGCGCCAGCAGCCAAGATGAAAGCGGCGGCTACTATGGCTACACCTTC.

This clonotype turned up a few times. V and J are TRBV5-1 and TRBJ2-2, with D hard to call. Trimming took off 5 bases at V and 5 bases at J, with 7 bases between the two ends. This CDR3 has 12 residues. Germline values: CDR1 SGHRS, CDR2 YFSETQ. The CDR3 bases are TGCGCCAGCAGTTATCAAACCGGGGAGCTGTTTTTT. This translates into CASSYQTGELFF.

This chain joins TRBV5-1 and TRBJ2-2; TRBD2 might be the D (7 bases). CDR1 and CDR2 (germline): SGHRS, YFSETQ. The CDR3 covers 13 residues. Trimming stripped 9 bases from V and 5 bases from J, with 14 bases between. The CDR3 DNA follows: TGCGCCACAGGGGAGGGGCCAACCGGGGAGCTGTTTTTT. It translates to CATGEGPTGELFF.

The V and J genes are TRBV7-9 and TRBJ2-7, with 11 bases that match TRBD2. Germline V gene lookup returns CDR1 SEHNR and CDR2 FQNEAQ (reference sequence). This CDR3 has 13 amino acids. V shed 9 bases, J shed 3 bases, and the junction held 4 bases outside the gene matches. The CDR3 DNA follows: TGTGCCAGTTCGGGACTAGCGGACTACGAGCAGTACTTC. It encodes CASSGLADYEQYF.

The table lists this clonotype with a few counts. The rearrangement joins TRBV27 to TRBJ2-5; tentatively, D is TRBD1 or TRBD2 (5 bases each). Deletions cut 4 bases from V and 7 bases from J, with 13 bases between. This CDR3 is 13 amino acids long. The germline V gene has CDR1 MNHEY and CDR2 SMNVEV (reference sequence). The CDR3: CASSSAGSGTQYF. The DNA for the CDR3 is TGTGCCAGCAGTTCCGCAGGGAGTGGGACCCAGTACTTC.

This clonotype was seen more than once but under ten times. The chain couples TRBV9 to TRBJ1-2; D is possibly TRBD1 (6 bases). V lost 0 bases and J 7 bases, leaving 13 bases between the germline ends. Germline V gene sequence: CDR1 SGDLS, CDR2 YYNGEE. This CDR3 comprises 14 residues. The CDR3 sequence: CASSVGVGGSGYTF. CDR3 sequence (DNA): TGTGCCAGCAGCGTAGGGGTCGGGGGCTCTGGCTACACCTTC. Combining the CDR3 with reference TRBV9 and TRBJ1-2 gives the whole variable domain DSGVTQTPKHLITATGQRVTLRCSPRSGDLSVYWYQQSLDQGLQFLIQYYNGEERAKGNILERFSAQQFPDLHSELNLSSLELGDSALYFCASSVGVGGSGYTFGSGTRLTVV.

This clonotype was observed a handful of times. The chain recombines TRBV9 with TRBJ1-5; 11 bases agree with TRBD1. The CDR3 length is 14 residues. Germline loops: CDR1 SGDLS, CDR2 YYNGEE. The J segment lost 8 bases and the V segment lost 5 bases, leaving 6 bases of the junction unmatched. Here the CDR3 DNA reads TGTGCCAGCAGTGGACAGGGGGCTTTAGAGCCCCAGCATTTT. It encodes CASSGQGALEPQHF. Looking up the rest from reference TRBV9 and TRBJ1-5 gives the full variable domain: DSGVTQTPKHLITATGQRVTLRCSPRSGDLSVYWYQQSLDQGLQFLIQYYNGEERAKGNILERFSAQQFPDLHSELNLSSLELGDSALYFCASSGQGALEPQHFGDGTRLSIL.